The TCR beta chain under discussion was sequenced for a study of a mutant IDH1 vaccine in newly diagnosed glioma. About the research overall: Most patients had radiochemotherapy with temozolomide before enrollment; others had one alone.

This clone appeared a single time. Its antigen is unknown. Looked up from germline, CDR1 is SGHRS and CDR2 is YFSETQ. CDR3 length: 15 amino acids. V lost 2 bases and J lost 8, with 16 bases in between. Method: immunoSEQ multiplex PCR; TCRdb's copy keeps in-frame clones and lacks some. In the table there are 35,000 to 45,000 clones, 60% to 75% of which are singletons. The time point was: week 47, end of study. Doses consisted of 300 ug of mutant IDH1 20-mer peptide each, paired with topical imiquimod. Diagnosis in the donors showed new WHO grade 3 or 4 astrocytomas that were IDH1-mutant and ATRX-lost. The material sequenced was PBMCs, taken from a glioma patient whose treatment included an IDH1 peptide vaccine. The gene calls are TRBV5-1 and TRBJ1-4, with a weak D call TRBD1 (6 bases). The TCR was taken from a man aged 35 to 55 with glioma. The chain's CDR3 is CASSFTGIQGEKLFF. DNA for the CDR3: TGCGCCAGCAGCTTTACAGGGATCCAAGGCGAAAAACTGTTTTTT.